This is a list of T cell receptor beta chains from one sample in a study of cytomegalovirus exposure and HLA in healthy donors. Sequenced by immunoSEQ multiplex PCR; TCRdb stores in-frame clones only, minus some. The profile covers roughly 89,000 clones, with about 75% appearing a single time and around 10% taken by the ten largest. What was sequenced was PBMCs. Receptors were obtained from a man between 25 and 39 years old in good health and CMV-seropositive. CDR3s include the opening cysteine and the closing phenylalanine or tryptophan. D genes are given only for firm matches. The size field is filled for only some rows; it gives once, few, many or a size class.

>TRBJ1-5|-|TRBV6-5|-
CASRGKQYSNQPQHF
TGTGCCAGCAGGGGTAAACAGTATAGCAATCAGCCCCAGCATTTT
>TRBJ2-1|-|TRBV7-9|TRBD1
CASSLYGTGEVRSYNEQFF
TGTGCCAGCAGCTTATACGGGACAGGTGAGGTAAGGTCCTACAATGAGCAGTTCTTC
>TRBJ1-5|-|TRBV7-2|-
CASSPRTDQPQHF
TGTGCCAGCAGCCCAAGGACAGATCAGCCCCAGCATTTT
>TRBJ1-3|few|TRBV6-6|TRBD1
CASSWGQPSGNTIYF
TGTGCCAGCAGTTGGGGACAGCCCTCTGGAAACACCATATATTTT
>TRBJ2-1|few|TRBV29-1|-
CSVHRTGAPGGEQFF
TGCAGCGTTCATCGTACGGGGGCCCCGGGGGGTGAGCAGTTCTTC
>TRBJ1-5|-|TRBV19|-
CASSIVGHSNQPQHF
TGTGCCAGTAGTATCGTGGGGCATAGCAATCAGCCCCAGCATTTT
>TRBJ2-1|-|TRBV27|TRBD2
CATQITAGALTNNDYNEQFF
TGTGCCACCCAAATTACAGCGGGGGCCCTAACTAATAACGACTACAATGAGCAGTTCTTC
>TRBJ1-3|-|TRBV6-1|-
CASGFSGNTIYF
TGTGCCAGCGGCTTTTCTGGAAACACCATATATTTT
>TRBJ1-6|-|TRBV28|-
CASRSGQKFNSPLHF
TGTGCCAGCAGATCGGGACAAAAATTCAATTCACCCCTCCACTTT
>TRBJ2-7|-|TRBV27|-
CASSASVEVPLYIPSYEQYF
TGTGCCAGCAGTGCCTCTGTGGAGGTACCCCTCTATATCCCCTCCTACGAGCAGTACTTC
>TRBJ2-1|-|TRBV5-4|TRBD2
CASSPRLAGGPNEQFF
TGTGCCAGCAGCCCTAGACTAGCGGGGGGGCCGAATGAGCAGTTCTTC
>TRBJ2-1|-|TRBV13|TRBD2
CASSPIGIAGYNEQFF
TGTGCCAGCAGCCCAATCGGTATAGCGGGGTACAATGAGCAGTTCTTC
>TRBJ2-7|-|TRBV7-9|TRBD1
CSSSLEWGRGSGEQYF
TGTTCCAGCAGCCTGGAATGGGGCAGGGGGTCTGGCGAGCAGTACTTC
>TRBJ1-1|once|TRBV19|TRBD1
CASSPGTGGWNTEAFF
TGTGCCAGTAGTCCCGGGACAGGGGGCTGGAACACTGAAGCTTTCTTT
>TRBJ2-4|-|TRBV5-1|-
CASSLETLAKNIQYF
TGCGCCAGCAGCCTAGAGACCCTAGCCAAAAACATTCAGTACTTC
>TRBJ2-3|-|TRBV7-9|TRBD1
CSSSRQGTNTDTQYF
TGTTCCAGCAGCCGACAGGGCACCAACACAGATACGCAGTATTTT
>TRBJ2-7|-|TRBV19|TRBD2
CASSVGGISYEQYF
TGTGCCAGTAGTGTCGGGGGGATAAGCTACGAGCAGTACTTC
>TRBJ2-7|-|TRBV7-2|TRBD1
CASSLGVGTAYEQYF
TGTGCCAGCAGCCTCGGGGTCGGGACAGCCTACGAGCAGTACTTC
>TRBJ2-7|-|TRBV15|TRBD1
CATSRERTGSKEQYF
TGTGCCACCAGCAGAGAAAGGACAGGGTCCAAAGAGCAGTACTTC
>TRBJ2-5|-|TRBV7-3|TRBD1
CASTTGQGETQYF
TGTGCCAGCACCACCGGACAGGGAGAGACCCAGTACTTC
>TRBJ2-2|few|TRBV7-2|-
CASSLESAGAGELFF
TGTGCCAGCAGCTTGGAAAGTGCAGGCGCCGGGGAGCTGTTTTTT
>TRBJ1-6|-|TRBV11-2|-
CASSLGPSQVFGSPLHF
TGTGCCAGCAGCTTAGGCCCCTCCCAGGTGTTTGGTTCACCCCTCCACTTT
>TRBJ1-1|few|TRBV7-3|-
CASSFAVNTEAFF
TGTGCCAGCAGCTTTGCAGTGAACACTGAAGCTTTCTTT
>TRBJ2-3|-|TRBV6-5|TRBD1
CASSDRGRTDTQYF
TGTGCCAGCAGCGACAGGGGGCGCACAGATACGCAGTATTTT
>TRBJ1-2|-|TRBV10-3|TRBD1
CATRGQNYGYTF
TGTGCCACCCGGGGACAGAACTATGGCTACACCTTC
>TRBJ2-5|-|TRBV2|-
CASSSEETQYF
TGTGCCAGCAGCTCCGAAGAGACCCAGTACTTC
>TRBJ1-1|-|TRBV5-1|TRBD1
CASSLGYRGGMNTEAFF
TGCGCCAGCAGCTTGGGTTACAGAGGGGGCATGAACACTGAAGCTTTCTTT
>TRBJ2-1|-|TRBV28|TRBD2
CASGLADYNEQFF
TGTGCCAGCGGACTAGCGGATTACAATGAGCAGTTCTTC
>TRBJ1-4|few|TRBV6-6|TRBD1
CASSRQGANEKLFF
TGTGCCAGCAGTAGACAGGGGGCGAATGAAAAACTGTTTTTT
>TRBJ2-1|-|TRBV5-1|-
CASSLPVSSAVNEQFF
TGCGCCAGCAGCTTGCCCGTCTCTAGCGCTGTCAATGAGCAGTTCTTC
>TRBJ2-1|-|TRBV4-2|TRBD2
CASSPLVPDSGDPVNEQFF
TGTGCCAGCAGCCCTTTAGTCCCGGATAGCGGGGACCCGGTGAATGAGCAGTTCTTC
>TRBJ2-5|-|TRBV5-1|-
CASQRQAQETQYF
TGCGCCAGTCAACGGCAGGCACAAGAGACCCAGTACTTC
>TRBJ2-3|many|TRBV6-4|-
CASSLSGAATDTQYF
TGTGCCAGCAGCCTCTCTGGGGCGGCCACAGATACGCAGTATTTT
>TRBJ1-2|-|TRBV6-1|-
CASSPYTGNYGYTF
TGTGCCAGCAGTCCATATACGGGGAACTATGGCTACACCTTC
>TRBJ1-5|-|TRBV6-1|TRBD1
CASSETLTGNNQPQHF
TGTGCCAGCAGTGAGACGTTGACAGGGAACAATCAGCCCCAGCATTTT
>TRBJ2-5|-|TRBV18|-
CASSRSGSPRGETQYF
TGTGCCAGCTCACGGTCAGGTTCACCTCGTGGGGAGACCCAGTACTTC
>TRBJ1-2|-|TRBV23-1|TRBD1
CASSQSPWTGSHGYTF
TGCGCCAGCAGTCAATCCCCCTGGACAGGATCCCATGGCTACACCTTC
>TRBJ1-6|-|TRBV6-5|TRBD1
CASSPGQGRSPLHF
TGTGCCAGCAGCCCGGGACAGGGACGCTCACCCCTCCACTTT
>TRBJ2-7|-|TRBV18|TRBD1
CASSPQDRAIYEQYF
TGTGCCAGCTCACCCCAGGACAGGGCCATTTACGAGCAGTACTTC
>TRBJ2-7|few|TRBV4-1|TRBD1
CASSQMGQASYEQYF
TGCGCCAGCAGCCAAATGGGACAGGCATCCTACGAGCAGTACTTC
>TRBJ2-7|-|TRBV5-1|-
CASGRGNTGNNEQYF
TGCGCCAGCGGACGGGGGAATACGGGTAACAACGAGCAGTACTTC